This is a list of T cell receptor beta chains from one sample in a study of breast tumors, draining lymph nodes, adjacent tissues. TCRdb reanalysed the multiplex PCR reads using MiXCR and keeps one entry per CDR3 protein. The sample holds 140,000 or so distinct CDR3 sequences, around a third seen once. The material sequenced was axillary lymph node tissue. All receptors come from a female donor with breast cancer. Some clones in this sample may be carry-over from other donors' samples. Each CDR3 is given without its conserved first and last residue.

v_call cdr3_aa
TRBV20-1 SARASRGAYNEQF
TRBV19 ASSNRQGWTEAF
TRBV28 AGRNSGGGFHEQF
TRBV29-1 SGTSGGSTDTQY
TRBV6-1 ASRPGTGDNSPLH
TRBV7-9 ASSLPFRQGGSYEQY
TRBV7-2 ASSLSAYGYT
TRBV28 ASSLVQGGYGYT
TRBV6-1 ASNAVGLGADTQY
TRBV19 ASSPIGQGGDSYT
TRBV7-8 ASSPTWAPGPEAF
TRBV6-6 ASSYLGGVAGALSYEQY
TRBV28 AHSRDRSGSPLH
TRBV28 ASSSQDRGFYGYT
TRBV7-9 ASSLTGHTQY
TRBV19 ASSITRQPKETQY
TRBV5-6 ASSRAGTQY
TRBV7-3 ASSPSGLETQY
TRBV10-2 ASSESGEKLF
TRBV20-1 SARDTAAGNTIY
TRBV20-1 SARGAEGYT
TRBV19 GSGGARETQY
TRBV9 ASSAQDGGSYEQY
TRBV5-5 ASSWETGLRDERY
TRBV11-2 ASRPRTQETQY
TRBV7-2 ASSSVVGTESQY
TRBV24-1 ATSDGTVKTYEQY
TRBV5-1 ASSQGGHNQPQH